Following are 25 T cell receptor beta chains from one sample sequenced in a study of blood T cell repertoires in COVID-19. Clones were read by immunoSEQ multiplex PCR, and TCRdb kept only the in-frame ones, dropping some. The sample has approximately 320,000 clones; roughly nine tenths are singletons. Material: PBMCs or T cells enriched from blood (not recorded which). The receptors were gathered from a man in his sixties who had recovered from COVID-19.

V usage is TRBV7-3 and J usage is TRBJ2-2, with a weak D call TRBD2 (5 bases). The CDR3 length is 15 residues. Germline V gene sequence: CDR1 SGHTA, CDR2 FQGTGA. The V end was cut by 3 bases, the J end by 5 bases, with 13 bases between. CDR3 residues: CASSFPGNLTGELFF. CDR3 nucleotide sequence: TGTGCCAGCAGCTTTCCGGGAAACTTAACCGGGGAGCTGTTTTTT.

This chain links TRBV7-2 with TRBJ1-3, with D maybe TRBD1 (6 bases). Germline lookup yields CDR1 SGHTA and CDR2 FQGNSA. This CDR3 comprises 15 residues. V was clipped by 3 bases and J by 4 bases, with 13 bases between them. The CDR3: CASSLVSGVGNTIYF. For the CDR3, the DNA is TGTGCCAGCAGCTTGGTCTCAGGGGTGGGAAACACCATATATTTT.

V is TRBV11-3 and J is TRBJ2-3; 7 bases are shared with TRBD1. There are 17 residues in the CDR3. Per germline, CDR1 SGHNT and CDR2 YENEEA. Trimming at V came to 1 base and at J to 0 bases, leaving 7 bases not matched to a gene. For the CDR3, the DNA is TGTGCCAGCAGCTTAGGCAGGGACAGCCTAAGCACAGATACGCAGTATTTT. Amino acids: CASSLGRDSLSTDTQYF. Together with reference TRBV11-3 and TRBJ2-3, the CDR3 gives the full variable domain: EAGVVQSPRYKIIEKKQPVAFWCNPISGHNTLYWYLQNLGQGPELLIRYENEEAVDDSQLPKDRFSAERLKGVDSTLKIQPAELGDSAVYLCASSLGRDSLSTDTQYFGPGTRLTVL.

The chain links TRBV11-2 to TRBJ2-7; D is unresolved. Germline assignment: CDR1 SGHAT and CDR2 FQNNGV. The germline V and J ends were trimmed by 8 bases and 2 bases, with 13 bases remaining between them. This CDR3 comprises 13 residues. The CDR3 bases are TGTGCCAGCGCCGTTGGGCCGACCTACGAGCAGTACTTC. It yields the protein CASAVGPTYEQYF.

V usage is TRBV28 and J usage is TRBJ1-4; D not certain. Deletions cut 2 bases from V and 1 base from J, with 11 bases between. This CDR3 is built from 16 residues. The germline V gene encodes CDR1 MDHEN and CDR2 SYDVKM. CDR3 in DNA: TGTGCCAGCAGTTTAATCGGGAGTCTAACTAATGAAAAACTGTTTTTT. Translating it yields CASSLIGSLTNEKLFF.

The chain employs TRBV18 and TRBJ1-6; possible D gene TRBD1, 5 bases. Germline V gene data show CDR1 as KGHSH and CDR2 as LQKENI. V gave up 6 bases and J gave up 10 bases, with 22 bases separating them. CDR3 size: 16 residues. CDR3 nucleotide sequence: TGTGCCAGCTCCCAAAGCGGGGCGGGAATACGATCACCCCTCCACTTT. Its translation is CASSQSGAGIRSPLHF. Drawing the rest from reference TRBV18 and TRBJ1-6, the complete variable domain is NAGVMQNPRHLVRRRGQEARLRCSPMKGHSHVYWYRQLPEEGLKFMVYLQKENIIDESGMPKERFSAEFPKEGPSILRIQQVVRGDSAAYFCASSQSGAGIRSPLHFGNGTRLTVT.

This sequence joins TRBV15 and TRBJ1-5; D is perhaps TRBD1 (6 bases). V was trimmed by 8 bases and J by 5 bases, leaving 28 bases between them. There are 18 residues in the CDR3. From germline, CDR1 is LNHNV and CDR2 YYDKDF (reference sequence). The CDR3 DNA reads TGTGCCACCGGGGAAACAGGGTCCCTCTCATTACCACATCAGCCCCAGCATTTT. This gives the protein CATGETGSLSLPHQPQHF.

The genes are TRBV10-3 and TRBJ1-3; no definite D call. Germline V gene sequence: CDR1 ENHRY, CDR2 SYGVKD. The CDR3 runs 14 residues. V was pared by 0 bases and J by 1 base, with 4 bases between. The chain's CDR3 is CAISESESGNTIYF. In DNA, the CDR3 is TGTGCCATCAGTGAGTCGGAGTCTGGAAACACCATATATTTT.

V usage is TRBV30 and J usage is TRBJ1-4; D may be TRBD1 (6 bases). This CDR3 has 17 amino acids. V was shortened by 3 bases and J by 7 bases, with 24 bases between the two germline ends. Per germline, CDR1 GTSNPN and CDR2 SVGIG (reference sequence). The CDR3 is CAWSGGGYRDNSEKLFF. CDR3 nucleotide sequence: TGTGCCTGGAGCGGGGGGGGATACCGGGACAACAGTGAAAAACTGTTTTTT.

The chain has TRBV7-2 and TRBJ1-5; 10 nucleotides line up with TRBD1. The CDR3 has 15 residues. V was pared by 4 bases and J by 2 bases, with 2 bases of the junction left unmatched. Germline V gene sequence: CDR1 SGHTA, CDR2 FQGNSA. CDR3 in amino acids: CASSSDRGRNQPQHF. CDR3 bases: TGTGCCAGCAGCTCCGACAGGGGGCGCAATCAGCCCCAGCATTTT.

This sequence joins TRBV3-1 (or the pseudogene TRBV3-2) and TRBJ2-1, with TRBD2 matching 9 bases. CDR1 is LGHDT and CDR2 is YNNKEL in the germline V gene (reference sequence). This CDR3 region has 15 residues. Trimming at V came to 4 bases and at J to 3 bases, leaving 4 bases not matched to a gene. CDR3 coding DNA: TGTGCCAGCAGCCGGAATAGCGGGAGCTACAATGAGCAGTTCTTC. It encodes CASSRNSGSYNEQFF.

For the CDR3, the DNA is TGTGCCAGCAGTCCCCGGGACACCACGCGGGATACGCAGTATTTT. This translates into CASSPRDTTRDTQYF. The chain is built from TRBV6-4 and TRBJ2-3; D might be TRBD1 (6 bases). CDR1 MRHNA and CDR2 SNTAGT come from the germline V gene. The ends were cut back, 5 bases at V and 6 bases at J, with 18 bases in the middle. This CDR3 comprises 15 residues.

This chain uses TRBV30 with TRBJ1-1; D not resolved. V was shortened by 8 bases and J by 0 bases, with 13 bases between the two germline ends. This CDR3 spans 13 amino acids. CDR1 is GTSNPN, CDR2 SVGIG, per germline (reference sequence). In nucleotides, the CDR3 is TGTGCCCGTGGACGGGAAATGAACACTGAAGCTTTCTTT. This codes for CARGREMNTEAFF.

This chain joins TRBV7-2 and TRBJ1-4; weak D call: TRBD1 (5 bases). The CDR3 spans 15 residues. The V gene lost 7 bases and the J gene lost 2 bases, with 14 bases spanning the gap. Looked up from germline, CDR1 is SGHTA and CDR2 is FQGNSA. The CDR3 loop reads CASTHGHATNEKLFF. The CDR3 nucleotides read TGTGCCAGCACCCACGGACATGCGACTAATGAAAAACTGTTTTTT.

This chain links TRBV6-5 with TRBJ1-5, with D maybe TRBD1 (5 bases). The CDR3 has 15 amino acids. Per the germline V gene, CDR1 is MNHEY and CDR2 is SVGAGI. V lost 0 bases and J lost 7, with 13 bases in between. The CDR3 protein is CASSYSGGGRQPQHF. In DNA, the CDR3 is TGTGCCAGCAGTTACTCGGGGGGGGGTCGGCAGCCCCAGCATTTT.

The chain links TRBV12-3 or TRBV12-4 to TRBJ1-2, with a possible D match to TRBD1 (5 bases). This CDR3 is built from 13 residues. V was clipped by 6 bases and J by 8 bases, with 16 bases between them. The CDR3 DNA reads TGTGCCAGCAGCCGGGGGACCGATAGCGGCTACACCTTC. This gives the protein CASSRGTDSGYTF.

This chain connects TRBV19 to TRBJ1-5, with D hard to call. With 3 bases removed from V and 0 bases from J, the gap between germline ends came to 6 bases. The CDR3 sequence is 14 residues long. Germline CDR1 LNHDA, CDR2 SQIVND (reference sequence). The CDR3 DNA sequence: TGTGCCAGTAGTATCCGGTCTAGCAATCAGCCCCAGCATTTT. Translated, it gives CASSIRSSNQPQHF.

The chain is built from TRBV15 and TRBJ2-3, with 11 bases identical to TRBD1. The CDR3 consists of 16 residues. Germline CDR1 LNHNV, CDR2 YYDKDF (reference sequence). V shed 5 bases and J 2 bases; nucleotides not matched to a gene: 6. The CDR3 loop reads CATSEGTGGFTDTQYF. Written as DNA, the CDR3 is TGTGCCACCAGCGAAGGGACAGGGGGTTTCACAGATACGCAGTATTTT.

The chain has TRBV6-5 and TRBJ2-1; TRBD2 matches at 13 bases. With 3 bases clipped from V and 7 bases from J, the junction kept 6 bases outside the gene matches. CDR1 is MNHEY, CDR2 SVGAGI, per germline. The CDR3 length is 16 residues. The CDR3 bases are TGTGCCAGCAGTTATGGCACTAGCGGGGGGGCGAATGAGCAGTTCTTC. Protein: CASSYGTSGGANEQFF.

This clone was picked up a small number of times. The rearrangement links TRBV4-1 to TRBJ2-4; TRBD2 might be the D (6 bases). CDR1 is MGHRA, CDR2 YSYEKL, per germline. The CDR3 loop spans 17 amino acids. V was clipped by 4 bases and J by 0 bases, with 16 bases between them. CDR3 nucleotide sequence: TGCGCCAGCAGCCCGTCGGGGCGGGGACTAGCCAAAAACATTCAGTACTTC. Amino acid sequence: CASSPSGRGLAKNIQYF.

The chain uses TRBV4-1 and TRBJ2-7; TRBD1 aligns across 9 bases. After removal of 5 bases from V and 2 bases from J, the junction contained 4 bases not matched to a gene. The V gene's germline CDR1 is MGHRA and CDR2 YSYEKL. The CDR3 contains 14 residues. Written as DNA, the CDR3 is TGCGCCAGCAGCACTAGACAGGGGGCCTACGAGCAGTACTTC. This translates into CASSTRQGAYEQYF.

V and J are TRBV5-8 and TRBJ2-2; 7 bases fit TRBD1. The CDR3 is 15 residues long. V gave up 4 bases and J gave up 2 bases; unmatched junction bases: 5. Germline loops: CDR1 SGHTS, CDR2 YDEGEE. This chain's CDR3 is CASSQKGANTGELFF. The CDR3 DNA reads as TGTGCCAGCAGCCAAAAGGGGGCAAACACCGGGGAGCTGTTTTTT.

The V and J genes are TRBV15 and TRBJ2-5; TRBD1 matches 11 bases. V lost 1 base, J lost 7 bases, and 11 bases stayed unmatched. The CDR3 has 17 amino acids. Per germline, CDR1 LNHNV and CDR2 YYDKDF (reference sequence). CDR3 sequence: CATSRAGTGGYSGTQYF. DNA for the CDR3: TGTGCCACCAGCAGAGCCGGGACAGGGGGGTATTCAGGGACCCAGTACTTC.

V usage is TRBV6-5 and J usage is TRBJ2-2; D might be TRBD2 (5 bases). V lost 6 bases, J lost 5 bases, and 10 bases lay in between. This CDR3 spans 13 amino acids. Germline-derived CDR1 and CDR2 are MNHEY and SVGAGI. The CDR3 region has the DNA TGTGCCAGCAGGAGGGTTGAGACCGGGGAGCTGTTTTTT. Translated, it gives CASRRVETGELFF.

The rearrangement joins TRBV5-5 to TRBJ1-1, with TRBD1 as a possible D gene (6 bases). The V gene's germline CDR1 is SGHKS and CDR2 YYEKEE (reference sequence). V dropped 4 bases and J dropped 0 bases, with 16 bases sitting between them. The CDR3 extends over 16 amino acids. The CDR3 DNA is TGTGCCAGCAGCGCCGGGACACTAAGCATGAACACTGAAGCTTTCTTT. Translated: CASSAGTLSMNTEAFF. Supplemented by reference TRBV5-5 and TRBJ1-1, the full variable domain reads DAGVTQSPTHLIKTRGQQVTLRCSPISGHKSVSWYQQVLGQGPQFIFQYYEKEERGRGNFPDRFSARQFPNYSSELNVNALLLGDSALYLCASSAGTLSMNTEAFFGQGTRLTVV.